The 20 T cell receptor beta chains in this list originate from one sample, sequenced in a study of blood T cells in healthy people across ages. Alongside a J-beta primer mix, a sample-barcoded 5' primer served in a second PCR lasting roughly 7 to 12 cycles. TCRdb used MiXCR to reprocess the 5' RACE reads, holding one entry per CDR3 protein. The sample shows 1.5 million to 2 million distinct CDR3 sequences, roughly 27% of them seen only once. The sequenced sample consisted of blood. The receptors here all came from a woman aged 25 to 45 in good health.

This clonotype was seen repeatedly, ten times or more. The chain joins TRBV7-9 to TRBJ2-5; D ambiguous. Between the trimmed V and J ends, which lost 6 bases and 4 bases, there was a span of 6 bases. CDR1 is SEHNR and CDR2 is FQNEAQ in the germline V gene (reference sequence). This CDR3 has 11 amino acids. The CDR3 nucleotides are TGTGCCAGCAGTTTACTAGAGACCCAGTACTTC. Its translation: CASSLLETQYF.

The chain joins TRBV5-1 to TRBJ2-2, with 9 nucleotides matching TRBD2. V shed 3 bases and J 5 bases; nucleotides not matched to a gene: 5. The germline gives CDR1 SGHRS, CDR2 YFSETQ. This CDR3 is built from 15 residues. CDR3 DNA: TGCGCCAGCAGCTATAGCGGGAGTCGGACCGGGGAGCTGTTTTTT. This codes for CASSYSGSRTGELFF.

V is TRBV20-1 and J is TRBJ1-1, with D maybe TRBD1 (5 bases). V lost 0 bases, J lost 8 bases, and 13 bases lay in between. Germline V gives CDR1 DFQATT, CDR2 SNEGSKA (reference sequence). The CDR3 is 13 residues long. CDR3 nucleotides: TGCAGTGCTAGAGACTCCGGGGGACTAGAAGCTTTCTTT. It codes for CSARDSGGLEAFF.

This clonotype came up many times. The V and J genes are TRBV7-2 and TRBJ1-5; D not resolved. The V gene's germline CDR1 is SGHTA and CDR2 FQGNSA. The CDR3 is made up of 16 amino acids. Deletions cut 4 bases from V and 7 bases from J, with 20 bases between. In DNA, the CDR3 is TGTGCCAGCAGCTGGCGATCTGGTGGTGGCCCACAGCCCCAGCATTTT. Protein sequence: CASSWRSGGGPQPQHF.

The chain employs TRBV7-2 and TRBJ1-5; TRBD1 agrees at 7 bases. The V gene's germline CDR1 is SGHTA and CDR2 FQGNSA. V gave up 1 base and J gave up 7 bases; unmatched junction bases: 7. The CDR3 runs 15 residues. The CDR3 is CASSLVRNRGQPQHF. The DNA of the CDR3 is TGTGCCAGCAGCTTAGTCCGGAACAGGGGCCAGCCCCAGCATTTT.

This clonotype was seen only a few times. The rearrangement links TRBV7-9 to TRBJ1-5; D is unresolved. V lost 8 bases and J 1 base, leaving 15 bases between the germline ends. Germline CDR1 reads SEHNR; CDR2 reads FQNEAQ (reference sequence). This CDR3 region has 15 residues. The CDR3 loop reads CASASWGGSNQPQHF. Written as DNA, the CDR3 is TGTGCCAGCGCCAGCTGGGGAGGGAGCAATCAGCCCCAGCATTTT.

This clonotype was detected a few times. This chain connects TRBV24-1 to TRBJ2-1, with D tentatively TRBD1 or TRBD2 (6 bases each). Trimming pared 2 bases from V and 9 bases from J, leaving 19 bases between. There are 16 residues in the CDR3. CDR1 is KGHDR, CDR2 SFDVKD, per germline. CDR3 protein: CATSDSRLVPQGEQFF. CDR3 bases: TGTGCCACCAGTGATTCCCGACTAGTTCCACAGGGTGAGCAGTTCTTC.

In this sample, this clonotype turned up many times. The rearrangement links TRBV5-1 to TRBJ2-1; 10 nucleotides align to TRBD2. There are 14 residues in the CDR3. CDR1 SGHRS and CDR2 YFSETQ come from the germline V gene. The J segment lost 9 bases and the V segment lost 3 bases, leaving 6 bases of the junction unmatched. The CDR3 coding sequence is TGCGCCAGCAGCTCGGGACTAGCGTCGGGTGAGCAGTTCTTC. It codes for CASSSGLASGEQFF.

This clonotype was seen a handful of times. CDR3 region: CAGRQVESSYNEQFF. The CDR3 nucleotides read TGTGCCGGCCGGCAGGTCGAAAGCTCCTACAATGAGCAGTTCTTC. V is TRBV11-2 and J is TRBJ2-1, with D unclear. Trimming shortened V by 11 bases and J by 0 bases, and 17 bases separated the two germline ends. Germline V gene data show CDR1 as SGHAT and CDR2 as FQNNGV. The CDR3 is 15 amino acids.

This clonotype was counted only a few times. This rearrangement joins TRBV28 to TRBJ1-5; 9 bases agree with TRBD1. CDR1 and CDR2 (germline): MDHEN, SYDVKM. This CDR3 region has 15 residues. V was clipped by 5 bases and J by 7 bases; unmatched bases: 9. In DNA, the CDR3 is TGTGCCAGCAGTCTCCCCAGACAGGGGGTCCAGCCCCAGCATTTT. Translation gives CASSLPRQGVQPQHF.

This clonotype came up a few times. V usage is TRBV6-2 or TRBV6-3 and J usage is TRBJ2-3, with D perhaps TRBD2 (6 bases). The CDR3 is made up of 14 amino acids. V lost 2 bases and J lost 4, with 10 bases in between. Per germline, CDR1 MNHEY and CDR2 SVGEGT. CDR3 protein: CASSYRRVPDTQYF. The CDR3 coding sequence is TGTGCCAGCAGTTACAGGAGGGTCCCAGATACGCAGTATTTT.

The rearrangement uses TRBV2 and TRBJ2-1, with a tentative D call TRBD2 (6 bases). The V gene's germline CDR1 is SNHLY and CDR2 FYNNEI. CDR3 size: 17 residues. The germline V and J ends were trimmed by 2 bases and 7 bases, with 21 bases remaining between them. CDR3 loop: CASSERGKDLLVNEQFF. The CDR3 coding sequence is TGTGCCAGCAGTGAACGGGGGAAAGACCTACTTGTGAATGAGCAGTTCTTC. Combining the CDR3 with reference TRBV2 and TRBJ2-1 gives the whole variable domain EPEVTQTPSHQVTQMGQEVILRCVPISNHLYFYWYRQILGQKVEFLVSFYNNEISEKSEIFDDQFSVERPDGSNFTLKIRSTKLEDSAMYFCASSERGKDLLVNEQFFGPGTRLTVL.

This clonotype was observed many times. V usage is TRBV7-8 and J usage is TRBJ2-7, with D unclear. Looked up from germline, CDR1 is SGHVS and CDR2 is FQNEAQ. Trimming took off 1 base at V and 6 bases at J, with 10 bases between the two ends. CDR3 length: 13 amino acids. The CDR3 loop is CASSLGRAREQYF. In DNA form, the CDR3 reads TGTGCCAGCAGCTTAGGCCGAGCTCGCGAGCAGTACTTC.

This rearrangement joins TRBV3-1 to TRBJ2-2, with 9 bases lining up with TRBD1. Germline CDR1 reads LGHDT; CDR2 reads YNNKEL (reference sequence). The V gene end was trimmed by 1 base and the J gene end by 0 bases; junction bases not matched to a gene: 0. The CDR3 sequence is 16 residues long. For the CDR3, the DNA is TGTGCCAGCAGCCAAGGGGACAGGGCGAACACCGGGGAGCTGTTTTTT. This encodes CASSQGDRANTGELFF.

Remarks on this clonotype: This sequence may be a read error, since a much larger clone differs from it by one base. The rearrangement uses TRBV20-1 and TRBJ2-1; D remains ambiguous. CDR3 size: 14 residues. The V gene lost 6 bases and the J gene lost 4 bases, with 16 bases spanning the gap. CDR1 is DFQATT, CDR2 SNEGSKA, per germline (reference sequence). The DNA of the CDR3 is TGCAGTGCAAGGGCTGCCTCGAAGTACAATGAGCAGTTCTTC. This gives the protein CSARAASKYNEQFF.

The V and J genes are TRBV20-1 and TRBJ2-6; TRBD2 is a possible D gene (5 bases). From germline, CDR1 is DFQATT and CDR2 SNEGSKA (reference sequence). The CDR3 covers 15 residues. Between the trimmed V and J ends, which lost 1 base and 0 bases, there was a span of 7 bases. In DNA form, the CDR3 reads TGCAGTGCTAGAGTAGCGAGCTCTGGGGCCAACGTCCTGACTTTC. It specifies CSARVASSGANVLTF.

The sample holds a few counts of this clonotype. J is TRBJ2-3 and V is TRBV5-1; 9 bases line up with TRBD2. Trimming removed 3 bases from V and 4 bases from J; junction bases left unmatched: 6. The CDR3 totals 15 residues. CDR1 and CDR2 from the germline V gene are SGHRS and YFSETQ. Written as DNA, the CDR3 is TGCGCCAGCAGCTACGGCGGGGGGGCCCCAGATACGCAGTATTTT. Its translation is CASSYGGGAPDTQYF.

The V gene is TRBV10-3, the J gene TRBJ2-1; D may be TRBD1 (5 bases). The CDR3 has 12 residues. The ends were cut back, 8 bases at V and 7 bases at J, with 12 bases in the middle. Germline V CDR1 and CDR2: ENHRY, SYGVKD. The CDR3 bases are TGTGCCATCGGGGCCTCTTTGAATGAGCAGTTCTTC. This codes for CAIGASLNEQFF.

This clonotype was seen many times. V is TRBV5-1 and J is TRBJ2-1; D call uncertain. Germline values: CDR1 SGHRS, CDR2 YFSETQ. Between the trimmed V and J ends, which lost 4 bases and 0 bases, there was a span of 11 bases. The CDR3 sequence is 15 residues long. CDR3 DNA: TGCGCCAGCAGCCTTTTCGACACCTCCTACAATGAGCAGTTCTTC. Translated: CASSLFDTSYNEQFF.

A note on this clonotype: The missing conserved phenylalanine or tryptophan at the end of this CDR3 makes a read error likely. The V gene is TRBV12-3 or TRBV12-4, the J gene TRBJ2-4; 7 bases line up with TRBD2. Gene TRBJ2-5 matches the end of the DNA better, so the J call may be wrong. There are 14 residues in the CDR3. CDR3 nucleotide sequence: TGTGCCAGCAGTTTAACATCCGGGGGGGAGACCCAGTACTCC. Its protein is CASSLTSGGETQYS.